One sample yielded the 18 T cell receptor beta chains listed below, sequenced in a study of blood T cell repertoires in COVID-19. Sequenced by immunoSEQ multiplex PCR; TCRdb stores in-frame clones only, minus some. Among around 25,000 clones listed, about four fifths were seen once. The specimen was peripheral blood. The receptors come from a man aged 65 to 85 with acute or convalescent COVID-19.

The chain links TRBV6-5 to TRBJ1-6; a weak D match, TRBD1 (5 bases). CDR1 is MNHEY, CDR2 SVGAGI, per germline. The CDR3 spans 13 residues. The V end was cut by 2 bases, the J end by 13 bases, with 12 bases between. The CDR3 DNA is TGTGCCAGCAGTTACGGGACGGACTATCCCCTCCACTTT. This codes for CASSYGTDYPLHF.

The rearrangement joins TRBV5-6 to TRBJ1-6; 7 nucleotides line up with TRBD1. The CDR3 runs 16 residues. The germline V gene encodes CDR1 SGHDT and CDR2 YYEEEE. V lost 4 bases and J lost 6; bases outside the gene matches: 10. In DNA form, the CDR3 reads TGTGCCAGCAGCGCGGGGACAGCCAAACTTAATTCACCCCTCCACTTT. It encodes CASSAGTAKLNSPLHF.

This clone was seen only a few times. The same CDR3 is also encoded by other DNA sequences in this sample. This chain connects TRBV7-6 to TRBJ2-7, with D unclear. Trimming cost V 2 bases and J 3 bases, with 5 bases left between them. The CDR3 is 12 residues long. The V gene's germline CDR1 is SGHVS and CDR2 FNYEAQ. CDR3 region: CASSLRGYEQYF. The DNA for the CDR3 is TGTGCCAGCAGCTTACGCGGCTACGAGCAGTACTTC.

This clone has a handful of counts. The gene calls are TRBV19 and TRBJ2-3; 12 bases align to TRBD2. The CDR3 has 15 residues. V was pared by 10 bases and J by 6 bases, with 11 bases of the junction left unmatched. Per germline, CDR1 LNHDA and CDR2 SQIVND (reference sequence). This CDR3 reads CATSTSGGVRDTQYF. CDR3 bases: TGTGCCACTTCGACTAGCGGGGGCGTTCGGGATACGCAGTATTTT. The variable domain in full, with the rest retrieved from reference TRBV19 and TRBJ2-3, is DGGITQSPKYLFRKEGQNVTLSCEQNLNHDAMYWYRQDPGQGLRLIYYSQIVNDFQKGDIAEGYSVSREKKESFPLTVTSAQKNPTAFYLCATSTSGGVRDTQYFGPGTRLTVL.

The chain's CDR3 is CASSLTQGNGYTF. The CDR3 DNA is TGTGCCAGCAGTCTCACACAGGGGAACGGCTACACCTTC. V is TRBV28 and J is TRBJ1-2; 7 bases are shared with TRBD1. Germline CDR1 and CDR2: MDHEN and SYDVKM. V dropped 5 bases and J dropped 8; count of bases not matched to a gene: 8. The CDR3 loop spans 13 amino acids.

The chain is built from TRBV15 and TRBJ1-4; no firm D call. This CDR3 has 14 residues. Trimming removed 0 bases at V and 4 bases at J, with 6 bases between. The germline V gene encodes CDR1 LNHNV and CDR2 YYDKDF (reference sequence). This CDR3 is CATSRELLNEKLFF. The CDR3 DNA is TGTGCCACCAGCAGAGAACTACTTAATGAAAAACTGTTTTTT.

The chain combines TRBV30 with TRBJ1-3, with D possibly TRBD1 on 6 matching bases. CDR3 length: 14 residues. V was cut by 5 bases and J by 0 bases, with 11 bases left in between. Germline V lookup: CDR1 GTSNPN, CDR2 SVGIG (reference sequence). The DNA of the CDR3 is TGTGCCTGGCTCGACAGGAACTCTGGAAACACCATATATTTT. The encoded protein is CAWLDRNSGNTIYF.

This clone was counted a single time. The V gene is TRBV5-4, the J gene TRBJ1-4, with D possibly being TRBD1 (5 bases). This CDR3 is built from 15 residues. Germline CDR1 reads SGHNT; CDR2 reads YYREEE (reference sequence). Trimming removed 4 bases at V and 7 bases at J, with 17 bases between. The CDR3 is CASSQGVRVGEKLFF. The CDR3 nucleotides read TGTGCCAGCAGCCAAGGGGTCCGGGTTGGTGAAAAACTGTTTTTT.

Only one count was recorded for this clone. This chain links TRBV9 with TRBJ2-7; D is possibly TRBD2 (6 bases). Trimming removed 4 bases at V and 2 bases at J, with 7 bases between. The CDR3 is made up of 12 amino acids. CDR1 is SGDLS and CDR2 is YYNGEE in the germline V gene. The chain's CDR3 is CASSSGAYEQYF. The CDR3, as DNA: TGTGCCAGCAGCTCGGGGGCCTACGAGCAGTACTTC.

This rearrangement joins TRBV6-4 to TRBJ2-1, with no clear D. The CDR3 contains 15 residues. V lost 5 bases and J lost 0, with 11 bases in between. The germline V gene encodes CDR1 MRHNA and CDR2 SNTAGT. CDR3 in amino acids: CASSQTASSYNEQFF. The DNA of the CDR3 is TGTGCCAGCAGTCAAACTGCGAGCTCCTACAATGAGCAGTTCTTC.

The gene calls are TRBV11-2 and TRBJ1-5; no reliable D call. The CDR3 spans 15 residues. Trimming pared 6 bases from V and 2 bases from J, leaving 14 bases between. CDR1 and CDR2 (germline): SGHAT, FQNNGV. CDR3 coding DNA: TGTGCCAGCAGTGCGACTTCGGGTGGCAATCAGCCCCAGCATTTT. Its protein product is CASSATSGGNQPQHF.

The chain is built from TRBV7-9 and TRBJ2-7; D perhaps matches TRBD1 (6 bases). CDR3 length: 14 amino acids. Trimming took 2 bases from V and 5 from J, leaving 13 bases between them. The V gene's germline CDR1 is SEHNR and CDR2 FQNEAQ (reference sequence). The CDR3 reads CASSLTGGTHEQYF. The CDR3 bases are TGTGCCAGCAGCTTAACTGGGGGCACCCACGAGCAGTACTTC. The full variable domain, its missing parts supplied by reference TRBV7-9 and TRBJ2-7, is DTGVSQNPRHKITKRGQNVTFRCDPISEHNRLYWYRQTLGQGPEFLTYFQNEAQLEKSRLLSDRFSAERPKGSFSTLEIQRTEQGDSAMYLCASSLTGGTHEQYFGPGTRLTVT.

At least ten counts were recorded for this clone. The chain recombines TRBV6-5 with TRBJ2-7; weak D call: TRBD1 (5 bases). CDR3 size: 12 residues. V lost 6 bases to trimming and J lost 5 bases, with 11 bases between them. Per germline, CDR1 MNHEY and CDR2 SVGAGI. The CDR3 bases are TGTGCCAGCAGCAAGGGGCGACACGAGCAGTACTTC. Translated, it gives CASSKGRHEQYF.

This clone showed up just a few times. The V gene is TRBV19, the J gene TRBJ2-3, with 8 bases identical to TRBD2. CDR3 length: 15 residues. The V gene's germline CDR1 is LNHDA and CDR2 SQIVND (reference sequence). J gave up 4 bases and V 3 bases, and 6 bases lay outside the gene matches. The CDR3 DNA reads as TGTGCCAGTAGTATGTCAGCGGGAGCCGCAGATACGCAGTATTTT. It codes for CASSMSAGAADTQYF.

The V call is TRBV19, the J call TRBJ1-4; tentatively, D is TRBD1 (5 bases). Germline loops: CDR1 LNHDA, CDR2 SQIVND (reference sequence). This CDR3 spans 13 amino acids. Deletions cut 7 bases from V and 7 bases from J, with 13 bases between. Here the CDR3 reads CASTGQMGEKLFF. The CDR3 DNA follows: TGTGCCAGTACCGGACAAATGGGTGAAAAACTGTTTTTT.

V usage is TRBV6-1 and J usage is TRBJ1-6; 9 bases align to TRBD1. Trimming removed 3 bases from V and 10 bases from J; junction bases left unmatched: 10. CDR3 length equals 16 residues. The germline gives CDR1 MNHNS, CDR2 SASEGT. CDR3 residues: CASSDRTGAPMSPLHF. CDR3 in DNA: TGTGCCAGCAGTGACCGGACAGGGGCCCCAATGTCACCCCTCCACTTT.

The V call is TRBV30, the J call TRBJ1-6; maybe TRBD1 (6 bases). CDR3 length: 13 residues. Deletions cut 5 bases from V and 8 bases from J, with 13 bases between. Germline CDR1 and CDR2: GTSNPN and SVGIG (reference sequence). CDR3 protein: CAWADRWDSPLHF. As DNA, the CDR3 is TGTGCCTGGGCTGACAGGTGGGATTCACCCCTCCACTTT. Full variable domain (remainder filled in from reference TRBV30 and TRBJ1-6): SQTIHQWPATLVQPVGSPLSLECTVEGTSNPNLYWYRQAAGRGLQLLFYSVGIGQISSEVPQNLSASRPQDRQFILSSKKLLLSDSGFYLCAWADRWDSPLHFGNGTRLTVT.

The chain links TRBV5-6 to TRBJ1-5, with 7 bases lining up with TRBD1. In germline, CDR1 is SGHDT, CDR2 YYEEEE. J gave up 4 bases and V 4 bases, and 8 bases lay outside the gene matches. The CDR3 contains 15 residues. CDR3 in DNA: TGTGCCAGCAGCCCCCGGGACAGACTAAATCAGCCCCAGCATTTT. It yields the protein CASSPRDRLNQPQHF.